One and the same sample provided the 18 T cell receptor beta chains below, sequenced in a study of neurological immune-mediated disorders. TCRdb independently ran MiXCR on the 5' RACE reads; one entry per CDR3 protein. The data contain tens of thousands of distinct CDR3 sequences, less than 15% of them seen just once; the ten biggest clones take up roughly 30%. Input material: PBMCs. The receptors were gathered from a woman between 50 and 59 years old with HTLV-1-associated myelopathy (HAM/TSP).

This clonotype was found many times. The gene calls are TRBV20-1 and TRBJ1-2; D gene ambiguous. With 1 base removed from V and 2 bases from J, the gap between germline ends came to 8 bases. The CDR3 is 13 amino acids. CDR1 and CDR2 (germline): DFQATT, SNEGSKA (reference sequence). CDR3: CSARVERNYGYTF. In nucleotides, the CDR3 is TGCAGTGCTAGAGTGGAAAGGAACTATGGCTACACCTTC.

This clonotype was seen at least ten times. This chain connects TRBV7-2 to TRBJ2-5, with TRBD1 matching 7 bases. V gave up 5 bases and J gave up 1 base; unmatched junction bases: 16. The germline V gene has CDR1 SGHTA and CDR2 FQGNSA. This CDR3 has 18 residues. The CDR3 DNA is TGTGCCAGCAGCCCCGGACAGGTGCATACTCGTACCCAAGAGACCCAGTACTTC. The encoded protein is CASSPGQVHTRTQETQYF.

This clonotype has ten or more counts. The V gene is TRBV7-9, the J gene TRBJ2-7; D is perhaps TRBD2 (6 bases). This CDR3 comprises 13 residues. Trimming stripped 4 bases from V and 1 base from J, with 8 bases between. Germline CDR1 is SEHNR and CDR2 is FQNEAQ (reference sequence). CDR3 DNA: TGTGCCAGCAGCTCGGGACTTTCCTACGAGCAGTACTTC. It is translated as CASSSGLSYEQYF.

This clonotype was seen at least ten times. The chain recombines TRBV10-1 with TRBJ2-3; a possible D gene is TRBD1 (6 bases). Germline lookup yields CDR1 WNHNN and CDR2 SYGVQD (reference sequence). V was shortened by 2 bases and J by 1 base, with 10 bases between the two germline ends. The CDR3 loop spans 15 amino acids. The CDR3 DNA reads as TGCGCCAGCAGTGAGAAACGGACAGGCACAGATACGCAGTATTTT. Residues: CASSEKRTGTDTQYF.

This clonotype was observed many times. The chain carries TRBV7-3 and TRBJ2-2, with 11 nucleotides matching TRBD2. V shed 5 bases and J 7 bases; nucleotides not matched to a gene: 9. The germline gives CDR1 SGHTA, CDR2 FQGTGA. The length of the CDR3 is 16 residues. The DNA for the CDR3 is TGTGCCAGCAGCGCCTCTAGCGGGGGGCTTGGCGGGGAGCTGTTTTTT. Translating gives CASSASSGGLGGELFF.

Ten or more counts support this clonotype. CDR3 residues: CASSLGRISGNTIYF. Written as DNA, the CDR3 is TGTGCCAGCAGCCTAGGACGGATCTCTGGAAACACCATATATTTT. This rearrangement joins TRBV5-8 to TRBJ1-3; D remains ambiguous. Trimming stripped 4 bases from V and 0 bases from J, with 11 bases between. This CDR3 contains 15 residues. Germline values: CDR1 SGHTS, CDR2 YDEGEE.

This clonotype was recorded at least ten times. This chain joins TRBV28 and TRBJ2-7; D is unclear. This CDR3 contains 15 residues. Trimming shortened V by 6 bases and J by 0 bases, and 15 bases separated the two germline ends. The germline gives CDR1 MDHEN, CDR2 SYDVKM. CDR3 amino acids: CASRSTGTSSYEQYV. CDR3 bases: TGTGCCAGCAGATCGACGGGTACGAGCTCCTACGAGCAGTACGTC.

In this sample, this clonotype turned up many times. The chain uses TRBV24-1 and TRBJ2-7; D unresolved. V gave up 5 bases and J gave up 2 bases, with 9 bases separating them. This CDR3 region has 13 residues. CDR1 KGHDR and CDR2 SFDVKD come from the germline V gene. The CDR3 DNA reads TGTGCCACCAGTGGTCAAGGGACCTACGAGCAGTACTTC. Protein product: CATSGQGTYEQYF.

The chain couples TRBV12-3 or TRBV12-4 to TRBJ2-7; the D is unclear. The V end was cut by 0 bases, the J end by 2 bases, with 11 bases between. The CDR3 runs 15 residues. The CDR3 bases are TGTGCCAGCAGTTTAGCTTGGAAACCGCCCTACGAGCAGTACTTC. Residues: CASSLAWKPPYEQYF.

This clonotype was seen ten or more times. V usage is TRBV27 and J usage is TRBJ2-6, with 8 bases lining up with TRBD1. V dropped 5 bases and J dropped 2; count of bases not matched to a gene: 5. The length of the CDR3 is 16 residues. Germline assignment: CDR1 MNHEY and CDR2 SMNVEV (reference sequence). The CDR3 loop reads CASSPQDRAGANVLTF. The CDR3 DNA reads TGTGCCAGCAGTCCCCAGGACAGGGCTGGGGCCAACGTCCTGACTTTC.

There are many counts of this clonotype. The chain recombines TRBV10-3 with TRBJ1-1, with 7 bases lining up with TRBD1. V trimming: 8 bases; J trimming: 2 bases; junction bases outside the gene matches: 5. The germline gives CDR1 ENHRY, CDR2 SYGVKD. This CDR3 contains 13 residues. For the CDR3, the DNA is TGTGCCATCCGACAGGGAGGAAACACTGAAGCTTTCTTT. Its protein product is CAIRQGGNTEAFF.

Ten or more counts support this clonotype. As DNA, the CDR3 is TGTGCCAGCAGTCCGAGGACACCTAGCACAGATACGCAGTATTTT. Translated: CASSPRTPSTDTQYF. The chain couples TRBV28 to TRBJ2-3, with TRBD1 as a possible D gene (5 bases). The length of the CDR3 is 15 residues. Trimming shortened V by 5 bases and J by 0 bases, and 12 bases separated the two germline ends. From germline, CDR1 is MDHEN and CDR2 SYDVKM.

This clonotype was recorded many times. The gene calls are TRBV5-1 and TRBJ1-2; D is undetermined. Germline V gene lookup returns CDR1 SGHRS and CDR2 YFSETQ. The CDR3 consists of 16 residues. V was cut by 2 bases and J by 3 bases, with 17 bases left in between. CDR3: CASSLVAGEGDYGYTF. The CDR3 nucleotides read TGCGCCAGCAGCTTAGTGGCCGGGGAAGGAGACTATGGCTACACCTTC.

This clonotype was counted ten times or more. This rearrangement joins TRBV5-6 to TRBJ2-1; D is tentatively TRBD1 or TRBD2 (5 bases each). V dropped 7 bases and J dropped 5 bases, with 13 bases sitting between them. Per the germline V gene, CDR1 is SGHDT and CDR2 is YYEEEE. CDR3 size: 13 residues. The CDR3, as DNA: TGTGCCAGCTTGGGGGTAGTGGACAATGAGCAGTTCTTC. It translates to CASLGVVDNEQFF.

This clonotype was detected many times. This chain joins TRBV24-1 and TRBJ1-1, with D possibly matching TRBD1 (5 bases). The V end lost 8 bases, the J end lost 11 bases, and 17 bases lay between the germline ends. The CDR3 is made up of 12 amino acids. Germline CDR1 is KGHDR and CDR2 is SFDVKD. CDR3 residues: CATNPGLTRAFF. In nucleotides, the CDR3 is TGTGCCACCAATCCGGGACTCACTCGCGCTTTCTTT.

The J gene is TRBJ2-7, the V gene TRBV5-6, with unresolved D. Trimming took off 0 bases at V and 6 bases at J, with 7 bases between the two ends. The CDR3 runs 12 residues. The germline V gene encodes CDR1 SGHDT and CDR2 YYEEEE. The CDR3 coding sequence is TGTGCCAGCAGCTTGGGAGGACCCGAGCAGTACTTC. Encoded protein: CASSLGGPEQYF.

This clonotype was counted at least ten times. The chain links TRBV19 to TRBJ1-2, with 8 bases aligning to TRBD1. Germline trimming cut 4 bases from V and 0 bases from J; bases unmatched to any gene: 4. This CDR3 comprises 15 residues. Per germline, CDR1 LNHDA and CDR2 SQIVND (reference sequence). CDR3 coding DNA: TGTGCCAGTAGTACGGGACAGGCTACTAACTATGGCTACACCTTC. It encodes CASSTGQATNYGYTF.

This clonotype showed up many times. In nucleotides, the CDR3 is TGTGCCAGCAGTCCCCCGGGGCTTTCCTACGAGCAGTACGTC. This encodes CASSPPGLSYEQYV. This chain links TRBV28 with TRBJ2-7, with D perhaps given as TRBD1 or TRBD2 (5 bases each). V dropped 5 bases and J dropped 1 base, with 12 bases sitting between them. This CDR3 is 14 amino acids long. The germline gives CDR1 MDHEN, CDR2 SYDVKM.